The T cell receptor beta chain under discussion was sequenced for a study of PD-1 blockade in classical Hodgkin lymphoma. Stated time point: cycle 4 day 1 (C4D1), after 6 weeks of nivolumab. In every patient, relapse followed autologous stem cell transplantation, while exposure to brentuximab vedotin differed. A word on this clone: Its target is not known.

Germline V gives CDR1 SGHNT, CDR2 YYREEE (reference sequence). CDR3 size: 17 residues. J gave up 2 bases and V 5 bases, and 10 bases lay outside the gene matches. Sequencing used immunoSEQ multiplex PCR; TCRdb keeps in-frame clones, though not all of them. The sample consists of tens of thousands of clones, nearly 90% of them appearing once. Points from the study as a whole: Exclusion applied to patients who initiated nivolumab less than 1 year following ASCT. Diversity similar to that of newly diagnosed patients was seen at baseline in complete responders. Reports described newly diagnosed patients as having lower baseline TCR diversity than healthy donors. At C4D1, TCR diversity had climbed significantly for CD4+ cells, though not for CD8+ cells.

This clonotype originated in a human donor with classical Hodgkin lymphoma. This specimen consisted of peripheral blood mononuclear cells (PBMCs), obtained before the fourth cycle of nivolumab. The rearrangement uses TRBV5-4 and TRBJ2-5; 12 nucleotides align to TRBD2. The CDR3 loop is CASRRGLAGSHQETQYF. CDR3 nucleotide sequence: TGTGCCAGCAGGAGAGGACTAGCGGGATCTCATCAAGAGACCCAGTACTTC. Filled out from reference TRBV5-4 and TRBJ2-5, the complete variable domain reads ETGVTQSPTHLIKTRGQQVTLRCSSQSGHNTVSWYQQALGQGPQFIFQYYREEENGRGNFPPRFSGLQFPNYSSELNVNALELDDSALYLCASRRGLAGSHQETQYFGPGTRLLVL.